The rows below give T cell receptor beta chains drawn from one sample of a study of OX40 agonist ivuxolimab in advanced cancers. Method: immunoSEQ multiplex PCR; TCRdb's copy keeps in-frame clones and lacks some. The data show 87,000 or so clones, roughly 84% seen once. This specimen was CD4+ or CD8+ T cells sorted from blood, taken in a trial of the OX40 agonist ivuxolimab. These receptor sequences come from an adult with an advanced solid tumor such as melanoma, head and neck, liver or kidney cancer. Both conserved end residues are part of each CDR3. The D gene is left open where the match is weak. Size is stated for part of the rows, as once, few or many counts, or as a class when the clone is expanded.

d_gene | j_gene | v_gene | abundance | CDR3aa | CDR3nt
TRBD1 | TRBJ2-3 | TRBV28 | once | CASSQHRDREDTQYF | TGTGCCAGCAGCCAACACCGGGACAGGGAGGATACGCAGTATTTT
- | TRBJ2-7 | TRBV5-4 | - | CASSRSGGSSYEQYF | TGTGCCAGCAGCCGCTCGGGCGGAAGCTCCTACGAGCAGTACTTC
TRBD1 | TRBJ1-2 | TRBV2 | - | CASRWTGEGYTF | TGTGCCAGCAGATGGACAGGGGAGGGCTACACCTTC
TRBD2 | TRBJ2-5 | TRBV5-1 | - | CASSSGWSGTSGQETQYF | TGCGCCAGCAGCAGTGGCTGGTCCGGGACTAGCGGGCAAGAGACCCAGTACTTC
TRBD2 | TRBJ2-1 | TRBV7-2 | - | CASSLTLAGEDEQFF | TGTGCCAGCAGCTTAACGCTAGCGGGAGAGGATGAGCAGTTCTTC
- | TRBJ1-1 | TRBV18 | - | CASSLTPNTEAFF | TGTGCCAGCTCTTTAACTCCGAACACTGAAGCTTTCTTT
TRBD2 | TRBJ2-7 | TRBV11-3 | - | CASSLDLAGEGQYF | TGTGCCAGCAGCTTAGACCTAGCGGGAGAAGGGCAGTACTTC
- | TRBJ2-3 | TRBV11-2 | - | CASSLRGGGPTDTQYF | TGTGCCAGCAGCTTGCGAGGGGGGGGGCCCACAGATACGCAGTATTTT
TRBD2 | TRBJ2-7 | TRBV6-5 | few | CASSPKAGVSYEQYF | TGTGCCAGCAGTCCTAAAGCGGGAGTGTCCTACGAGCAGTACTTC
TRBD2 | TRBJ2-5 | TRBV7-7 | - | CASSLVAGGRETQYF | TGTGCTAGCAGCTTAGTAGCGGGAGGACGAGAGACCCAGTACTTC
TRBD2 | TRBJ2-1 | TRBV5-4 | - | CASSSNLAGRHNEQFF | TGTGCCAGCAGCTCAAATCTAGCGGGAAGACACAATGAGCAGTTCTTC
- | TRBJ1-1 | TRBV6-1 | - | CASSASRETAEAFF | TGTGCCAGCAGTGCTTCGAGGGAAACGGCTGAAGCTTTCTTT
TRBD2 | TRBJ2-7 | TRBV28 | - | CASSLTGTSTRYEQYF | TGTGCCAGCAGTTTGACCGGGACTAGCACCCGCTACGAGCAGTACTTC
- | TRBJ2-7 | TRBV18 | - | CASSPTGDLTREQYF | TGTGCCAGCTCACCTACGGGGGACTTAACCCGCGAGCAGTACTTC
- | TRBJ1-2 | TRBV4-3 | - | CASSQDMGAGYGYTF | TGCGCCAGCAGCCAAGATATGGGGGCAGGCTATGGCTACACCTTC
- | TRBJ2-1 | TRBV9 | - | CASSVDLVNEQFF | TGTGCCAGCAGCGTAGATCTGGTCAATGAGCAGTTCTTC
TRBD1 | TRBJ1-5 | TRBV10-2 | - | CASSEPRGRNQPQHF | TGCGCCAGCAGTGAACCCAGGGGGCGAAATCAGCCCCAGCATTTT
- | TRBJ2-7 | TRBV5-1 | - | CASRPVPSPPGEQYF | TGCGCCAGCAGGCCCGTACCATCGCCTCCGGGCGAGCAGTACTTC
TRBD2 | TRBJ2-1 | TRBV5-4 | - | CASSLVRGRGVDEQFF | TGTGCCAGCAGCTTGGTACGCGGGAGGGGGGTCGATGAGCAGTTCTTC
- | TRBJ2-1 | TRBV11-2 | - | CASSNRFRGRSYNEQFF | TGTGCCAGCAGCAATAGATTCAGGGGTCGCTCCTACAATGAGCAGTTCTTC
- | TRBJ1-2 | TRBV19 | - | CASSPLRDTGGYTF | TGTGCCAGTAGTCCGCTCCGGGACACCGGGGGCTACACCTTC
- | TRBJ2-5 | TRBV5-1 | - | CASSWGGGQETQYF | TGCGCCAGCAGTTGGGGTGGCGGCCAAGAGACCCAGTACTTC
TRBD1 | TRBJ2-5 | TRBV4-1 | - | CASSRDREETQYF | TGCGCCAGCAGCCGGGACAGGGAAGAGACCCAGTACTTC
- | TRBJ2-5 | TRBV6-1 | once | CASFYSYTETQYF | TGTGCCAGCTTTTACAGCTATACTGAGACCCAGTACTTC
- | TRBJ2-2 | TRBV18 | - | CASSLSPRGTGELFF | TGTGCCAGCTCGCTCTCCCCGAGGGGGACCGGGGAGCTGTTTTTT
- | TRBJ2-6 | TRBV5-1 | - | CASSLGLGSGGGANVLTF | TGCGCCAGCAGCTTGGGGCTGGGATCGGGTGGTGGGGCCAACGTCCTGACTTTC
- | TRBJ2-1 | TRBV7-9 | - | CASSLVGLPGDEQFF | TGTGCCAGCAGCTTAGTCGGCCTTCCCGGGGATGAGCAGTTCTTC
TRBD1 | TRBJ2-7 | TRBV5-1 | - | CASRGSRDSSYEQYF | TGCGCCAGCAGGGGCTCCCGGGACAGTTCCTACGAGCAGTACTTC
- | TRBJ2-2 | TRBV7-8 | - | CASSFEFTGELFF | TGTGCCAGCAGCTTCGAGTTCACCGGGGAGCTGTTTTTT